One sample yielded the 12 T cell receptor beta chains listed below, sequenced in a study of blood T cell repertoires in COVID-19. Assay: immunoSEQ multiplex PCR; the TCRdb copy retains only in-frame clones and omits some. The repertoire has under 200,000 clones, around three quarters of them found once; the top ten carry around 7%. The source material was peripheral blood. These receptors were obtained from a man in his 70s with active or convalescent COVID-19.

This clone came up once. V gene TRBV4-2 combines with J gene TRBJ2-3; 7 bases map to TRBD1. The length of the CDR3 is 15 residues. V was clipped by 0 bases and J by 3 bases; unmatched bases: 3. Germline lookup yields CDR1 LGHNA and CDR2 YNFKEQ. CDR3 bases: TGTGCCAGCAGCCAAGACGACAGGGTAACAGATACGCAGTATTTT. This encodes CASSQDDRVTDTQYF.

This sequence joins TRBV27 and TRBJ2-3; 7 bases are shared with TRBD2. The V segment lost 9 bases and the J segment 2 bases; nucleotides outside the gene matches: 5. The CDR3 covers 13 residues. Germline-derived CDR1 and CDR2 are MNHEY and SMNVEV (reference sequence). For the CDR3, the DNA is TGTGCCAGACGAGCGGGACCCACAGATACGCAGTATTTT. It encodes CARRAGPTDTQYF.

This clone was counted only a few times. The chain couples TRBV7-8 to TRBJ2-7, with D possibly TRBD2 on 5 matching bases. CDR1 and CDR2 from the germline V gene are SGHVS and FQNEAQ. CDR3 length equals 16 residues. V was clipped by 3 bases and J by 1 base, with 16 bases between them. In DNA form, the CDR3 reads TGTGCCAGCAGCTTTACTAGAGGCCAAGTTTCCTACGAGCAGTACTTC. This translates into CASSFTRGQVSYEQYF.

This chain uses TRBV3-1 (or the pseudogene TRBV3-2) with TRBJ2-3; 9 positions agree with TRBD2. The CDR3 is made up of 17 amino acids. V was pared by 0 bases and J by 1 base, with 5 bases of the junction left unmatched. Germline V CDR1 and CDR2: LGHDT, YNNKEL (reference sequence). The CDR3 reads CASSQDLRTSGTDTQYF. The DNA for the CDR3 is TGTGCCAGCAGCCAAGATCTTAGGACTAGCGGCACAGATACGCAGTATTTT.

V is TRBV4-2 and J is TRBJ2-1; the match to TRBD1 covers 8 bases. This CDR3 has 15 amino acids. Trimming removed 4 bases from V and 5 bases from J; junction bases left unmatched: 7. The V gene's germline CDR1 is LGHNA and CDR2 YNFKEQ. The CDR3 is CASSPGQGPHNEQFF. For the CDR3, the DNA is TGTGCCAGCAGCCCCGGACAGGGACCCCACAATGAGCAGTTCTTC.

The rearrangement links TRBV27 to TRBJ1-2; TRBD1 matches at 7 bases. The V segment lost 3 bases and the J segment 8 bases; nucleotides outside the gene matches: 9. The CDR3 spans 14 residues. Per germline, CDR1 MNHEY and CDR2 SMNVEV (reference sequence). The CDR3 loop reads CASSFGQDRPGYTF. Here the CDR3 DNA reads TGTGCCAGCAGTTTTGGACAGGACCGCCCGGGCTACACCTTC.

The chain carries TRBV2 and TRBJ2-7, with 8 bases that match TRBD1. CDR1 and CDR2 from the germline V gene are SNHLY and FYNNEI. V was pared by 6 bases and J by 1 base, with 8 bases of the junction left unmatched. CDR3 length: 15 amino acids. The CDR3 is CASSQGQVLSYEQYF. The CDR3 DNA is TGTGCCAGCAGCCAGGGACAGGTACTATCCTACGAGCAGTACTTC.

The chain combines TRBV10-3 with TRBJ1-2; TRBD1 matches 7 bases. The CDR3 contains 12 residues. CDR1 ENHRY and CDR2 SYGVKD come from the germline V gene. Losses at the gene ends were 9 bases for V and 6 bases for J; bases not matched to a gene: 7. The CDR3 sequence is CAIKGGGHGYTF. CDR3 bases: TGTGCCATAAAAGGGGGCGGTCATGGCTACACCTTC.

V gene TRBV5-1 combines with J gene TRBJ1-4; D is unclear. The CDR3 has 13 residues. Germline CDR1 is SGHRS and CDR2 is YFSETQ. V dropped 0 bases and J dropped 6 bases, with 6 bases sitting between them. The chain's CDR3 is CASSLGRDEKLFF. For the CDR3, the DNA is TGCGCCAGCAGCTTGGGACGGGATGAAAAACTGTTTTTT.

The chain uses TRBV7-2 and TRBJ2-1; maybe TRBD2 (6 bases). Per germline, CDR1 SGHTA and CDR2 FQGNSA. CDR3 length: 15 amino acids. Between the trimmed V and J ends, which lost 0 bases and 0 bases, there was a span of 6 bases. CDR3 amino acids: CASSLALASYNEQFF. The DNA for the CDR3 is TGTGCCAGCAGCTTAGCACTAGCCTCCTACAATGAGCAGTTCTTC.

The V call is TRBV27, the J call TRBJ2-4; TRBD1 agrees at 7 bases. The CDR3 is 14 residues long. The V and J ends lost 5 bases and 8 bases, in that order; junction bases with no gene match: 9. From germline, CDR1 is MNHEY and CDR2 SMNVEV (reference sequence). CDR3 bases: TGTGCCAGCAGTCCGTCACAGGGGACAGACATTCAGTACTTC. Its protein product is CASSPSQGTDIQYF.

The chain combines TRBV4-2 with TRBJ1-1; 7 bases match TRBD1. This CDR3 is 15 amino acids long. Germline assignment: CDR1 LGHNA and CDR2 YNFKEQ. Trimming removed 0 bases from V and 9 bases from J; junction bases left unmatched: 10. CDR3: CASSQDRSYRGQAFF. Written as DNA, the CDR3 is TGTGCCAGCAGCCAAGATCGATCTTATAGGGGGCAAGCTTTCTTT.